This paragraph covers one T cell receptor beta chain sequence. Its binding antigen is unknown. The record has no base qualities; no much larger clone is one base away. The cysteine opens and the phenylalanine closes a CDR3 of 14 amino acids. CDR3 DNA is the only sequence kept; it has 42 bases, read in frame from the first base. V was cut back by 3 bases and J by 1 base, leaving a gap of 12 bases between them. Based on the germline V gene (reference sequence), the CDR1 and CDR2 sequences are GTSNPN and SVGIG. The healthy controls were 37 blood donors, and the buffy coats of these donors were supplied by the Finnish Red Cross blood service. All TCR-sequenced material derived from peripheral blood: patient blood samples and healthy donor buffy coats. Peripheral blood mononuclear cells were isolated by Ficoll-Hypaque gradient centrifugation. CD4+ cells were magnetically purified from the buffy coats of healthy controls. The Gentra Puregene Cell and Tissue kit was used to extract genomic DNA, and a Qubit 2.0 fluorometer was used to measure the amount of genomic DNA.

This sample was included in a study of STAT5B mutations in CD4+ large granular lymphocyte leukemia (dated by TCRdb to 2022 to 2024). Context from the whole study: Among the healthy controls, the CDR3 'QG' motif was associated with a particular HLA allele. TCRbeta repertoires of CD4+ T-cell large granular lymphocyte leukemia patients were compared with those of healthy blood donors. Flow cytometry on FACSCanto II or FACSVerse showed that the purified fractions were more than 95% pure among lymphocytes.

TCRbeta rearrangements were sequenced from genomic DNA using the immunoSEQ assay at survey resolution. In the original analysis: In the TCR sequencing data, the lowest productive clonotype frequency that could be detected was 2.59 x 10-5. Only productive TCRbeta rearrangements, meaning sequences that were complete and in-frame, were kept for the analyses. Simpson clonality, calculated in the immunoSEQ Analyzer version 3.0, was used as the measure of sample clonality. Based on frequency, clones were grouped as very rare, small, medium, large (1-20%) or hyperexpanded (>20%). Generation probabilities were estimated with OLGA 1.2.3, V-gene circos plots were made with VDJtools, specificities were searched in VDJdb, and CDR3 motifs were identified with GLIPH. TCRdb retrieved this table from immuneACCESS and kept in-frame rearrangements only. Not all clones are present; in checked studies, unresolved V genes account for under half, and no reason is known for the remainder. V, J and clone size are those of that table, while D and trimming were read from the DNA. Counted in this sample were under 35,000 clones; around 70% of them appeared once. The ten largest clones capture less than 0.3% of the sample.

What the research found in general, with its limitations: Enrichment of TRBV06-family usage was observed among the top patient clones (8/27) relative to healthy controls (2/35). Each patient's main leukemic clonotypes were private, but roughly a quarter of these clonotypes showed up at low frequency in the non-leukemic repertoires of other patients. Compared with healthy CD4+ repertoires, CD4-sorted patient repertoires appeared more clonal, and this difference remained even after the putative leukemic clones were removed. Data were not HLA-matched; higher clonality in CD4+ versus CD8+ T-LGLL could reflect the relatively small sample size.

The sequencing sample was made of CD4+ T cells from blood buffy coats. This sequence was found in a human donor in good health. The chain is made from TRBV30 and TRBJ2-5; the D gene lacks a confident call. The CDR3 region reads CAWSDGRVQETQYF. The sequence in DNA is TGTGCCTGGAGCGATGGACGAGTCCAAGAGACCCAGTACTTC.